These 14 T cell receptor beta chains share one sample of origin, sequenced in a study of T-cell memory formation after mild COVID-19. Using its own MiXCR run on the 5' RACE reads, TCRdb lists one record per CDR3 protein. The sample yields 350,000 to 550,000 distinct CDR3 sequences, 15% to 20% seen once. The specimen was PBMCs or a T cell subset sorted from them (not recorded which). These receptors were taken from a man aged 18 to 29 who had mild COVID-19 (a few samples of this study predate the infection). Cell type and time point are not known.

The chain is built from TRBV7-2 and TRBJ1-1; tentatively, D is TRBD1 (6 bases). Deletions cut 6 bases from V and 4 bases from J, with 9 bases between. The CDR3 spans 12 residues. The germline V gene encodes CDR1 SGHTA and CDR2 FQGNSA. As DNA, the CDR3 is TGTGCCAGCAGTTGGGACATCACTGAAGCTTTCTTT. It specifies CASSWDITEAFF.

This rearrangement joins TRBV4-1 to TRBJ1-1; D ambiguous. Germline assignment: CDR1 MGHRA and CDR2 YSYEKL. V lost 1 base to trimming and J lost 2 bases, with 8 bases between them. The CDR3 has 14 amino acids. The CDR3 sequence: CASSQATDNTEAFF. The CDR3 nucleotides are TGCGCCAGCAGCCAAGCTACGGATAACACTGAAGCTTTCTTT.

This clonotype was observed a few times. This chain connects TRBV7-9 to TRBJ1-2; D is unclear. Deletions cut 3 bases from V and 8 bases from J, with 16 bases between. Germline CDR1 SEHNR, CDR2 FQNEAQ (reference sequence). The CDR3 runs to 14 residues. The DNA for the CDR3 is TGTGCCAGCAGCTTCTTAAGTGACTCAAGGGGCTACACCTTC. Translating it yields CASSFLSDSRGYTF. Combining the CDR3 with reference TRBV7-9 and TRBJ1-2 gives the whole variable domain DTGVSQNPRHKITKRGQNVTFRCDPISEHNRLYWYRQTLGQGPEFLTYFQNEAQLEKSRLLSDRFSAERPKGSFSTLEIQRTEQGDSAMYLCASSFLSDSRGYTFGSGTRLTVV.

This clonotype was counted between two and nine times. The chain is built from TRBV25-1 and TRBJ1-2; D is unclear. Germline V gene lookup returns CDR1 MGHDK and CDR2 SYGVNS. CDR3 length: 13 amino acids. Trimming pared 1 base from V and 5 bases from J, leaving 8 bases between. CDR3 sequence (DNA): TGTGCCAGCAGTGAATGGGAACTTTATGGCTACACCTTC. As protein: CASSEWELYGYTF.

This clonotype has only a few counts. The chain recombines TRBV15 with TRBJ2-3; D gene unclear. CDR3 length: 14 residues. Per the germline V gene, CDR1 is LNHNV and CDR2 is YYDKDF (reference sequence). V was trimmed by 0 bases and J by 5 bases, leaving 9 bases between them. The CDR3 DNA sequence: TGTGCCACCAGCAGAGAGGGCGGCGGAGATACGCAGTATTTT. This codes for CATSREGGGDTQYF.

This clonotype was observed at least ten times. The V call is TRBV7-3, the J call TRBJ2-3, with 12 bases matching TRBD1. The CDR3 is 16 amino acids. Germline trimming cut 3 bases from V and 5 bases from J; bases unmatched to any gene: 6. Germline CDR1 SGHTA, CDR2 FQGTGA. CDR3 residues: CASSLKGQGAKDTQYF. For the CDR3, the DNA is TGTGCCAGCAGCTTGAAGGGACAGGGGGCGAAAGATACGCAGTATTTT.

The chain combines TRBV9 with TRBJ1-6; D unclear. The length of the CDR3 is 15 residues. Germline V CDR1 and CDR2: SGDLS, YYNGEE. Trimming left V 0 bases short and J 9 bases short, with 13 bases between. The CDR3 reads CASSVGHPRGSPLHF. The CDR3, as DNA: TGTGCCAGCAGCGTAGGGCATCCGCGGGGTTCACCCCTCCACTTT. Full variable domain (rest looked up from reference TRBV9 and TRBJ1-6): DSGVTQTPKHLITATGQRVTLRCSPRSGDLSVYWYQQSLDQGLQFLIQYYNGEERAKGNILERFSAQQFPDLHSELNLSSLELGDSALYFCASSVGHPRGSPLHFGNGTRLTVT.

This clonotype was seen more than once but under ten times. V is TRBV4-2 and J is TRBJ1-1; D is unresolved. V was clipped by 1 base and J by 8 bases, with 8 bases between them. CDR1 and CDR2 from the germline V gene are LGHNA and YNFKEQ. CDR3 length: 12 amino acids. The CDR3 DNA reads TGTGCCAGCAGCCAAGCGGGCAGGGAAGCTTTCTTT. Its protein product is CASSQAGREAFF.

The chain employs TRBV5-1 and TRBJ2-1; 7 bases agree with TRBD1. This CDR3 region has 14 residues. Trimming at V came to 7 bases and at J to 5 bases, leaving 9 bases not matched to a gene. CDR1 is SGHRS and CDR2 is YFSETQ in the germline V gene. This CDR3 reads CASGLQGTDNEQFF. CDR3 sequence (DNA): TGCGCCAGCGGATTACAGGGGACGGACAATGAGCAGTTCTTC.

This clonotype turned up a few times. The chain is built from TRBV7-2 and TRBJ1-6; a weak D match, TRBD1 (5 bases). Trimming removed 10 bases at V and 7 bases at J, with 14 bases between. This CDR3 comprises 13 residues. Germline V CDR1 and CDR2: SGHTA, FQGNSA. CDR3 coding DNA: TGTGCCACTAAGGACCAGGGAAATTCACCCCTCCACTTT. Its translation: CATKDQGNSPLHF.

This clonotype was observed many times. V usage is TRBV5-1 and J usage is TRBJ2-5; 8 bases align to TRBD1. Losses at the gene ends were 4 bases for V and 1 base for J; bases not matched to a gene: 3. This CDR3 has 14 residues. Germline CDR1 is SGHRS and CDR2 is YFSETQ. The CDR3 coding sequence is TGCGCCAGCAGCGCCCAGGGGGCCCAAGAGACCCAGTACTTC. It encodes CASSAQGAQETQYF.

This rearrangement joins TRBV5-1 to TRBJ1-1; D not resolved. Looked up from germline, CDR1 is SGHRS and CDR2 is YFSETQ. V was trimmed by 2 bases and J by 1 base, leaving 9 bases between them. The CDR3 is made up of 14 amino acids. As DNA, the CDR3 is TGCGCCAGCAGCTTCGCACCGCCGAACACTGAAGCTTTCTTT. Encoded protein: CASSFAPPNTEAFF.

This clonotype showed up just a few times. The chain combines TRBV4-1 with TRBJ2-5; 8 bases agree with TRBD2. After removal of 2 bases from V and 7 bases from J, the junction contained 6 bases not matched to a gene. Germline-derived CDR1 and CDR2 are MGHRA and YSYEKL. The length of the CDR3 is 14 residues. The CDR3 loop reads CASSQPRTSRTQYF. CDR3 nucleotides: TGCGCCAGCAGCCAACCGAGGACTAGCCGGACCCAGTACTTC.

This clonotype came up a few times. The rearrangement joins TRBV6-2 or TRBV6-3 to TRBJ2-1; D ambiguous. The V gene's germline CDR1 is MNHEY and CDR2 SVGEGT. This CDR3 spans 12 amino acids. V lost 7 bases and J lost 11, with 15 bases in between. The CDR3 sequence: CASTSDPRKQFF. DNA for the CDR3: TGTGCCAGCACATCAGACCCACGAAAGCAGTTCTTC.